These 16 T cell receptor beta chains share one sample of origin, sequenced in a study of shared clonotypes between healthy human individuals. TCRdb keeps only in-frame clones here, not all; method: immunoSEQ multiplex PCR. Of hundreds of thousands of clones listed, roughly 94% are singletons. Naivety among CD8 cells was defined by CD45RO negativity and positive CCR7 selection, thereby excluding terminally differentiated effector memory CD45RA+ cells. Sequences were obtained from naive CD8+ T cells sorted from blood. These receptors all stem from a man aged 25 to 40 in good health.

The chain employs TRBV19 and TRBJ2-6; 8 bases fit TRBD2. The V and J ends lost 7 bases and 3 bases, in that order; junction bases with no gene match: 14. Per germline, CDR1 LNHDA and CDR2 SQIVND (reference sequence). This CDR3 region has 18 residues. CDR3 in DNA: TGTGCCAGTAATGTACGAGCGGGAGATTACCTTGGGGCCAACGTCCTGACTTTC. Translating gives CASNVRAGDYLGANVLTF.

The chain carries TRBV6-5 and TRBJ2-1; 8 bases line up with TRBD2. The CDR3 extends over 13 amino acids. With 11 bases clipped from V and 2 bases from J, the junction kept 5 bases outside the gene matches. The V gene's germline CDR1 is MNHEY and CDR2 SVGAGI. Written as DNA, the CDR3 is TGTGCCGCGGGGACTAGGGCCTACAATGAGCAGTTCTTC. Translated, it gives CAAGTRAYNEQFF.

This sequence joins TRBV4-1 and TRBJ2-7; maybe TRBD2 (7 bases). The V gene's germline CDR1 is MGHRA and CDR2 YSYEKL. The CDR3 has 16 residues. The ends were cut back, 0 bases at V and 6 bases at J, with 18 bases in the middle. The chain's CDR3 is CASSQDSGGGPLEQYF. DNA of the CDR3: TGCGCCAGCAGCCAAGATTCGGGGGGCGGCCCTCTCGAGCAGTACTTC.

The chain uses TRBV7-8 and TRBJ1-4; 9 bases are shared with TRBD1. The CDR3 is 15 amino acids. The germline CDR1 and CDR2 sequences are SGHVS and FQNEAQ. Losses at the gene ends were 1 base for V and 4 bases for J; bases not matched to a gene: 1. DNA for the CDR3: TGTGCCAGCAGCTTAGGGACAGGGGTTAATGAAAAACTGTTTTTT. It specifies CASSLGTGVNEKLFF. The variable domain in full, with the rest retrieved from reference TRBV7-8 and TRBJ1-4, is GAGVSQSPRYKVAKRGQDVALRCDPISGHVSLFWYQQALGQGPEFLTYFQNEAQLDKSGLPSDRFFAERPEGSVSTLKIQRTQQEDSAVYLCASSLGTGVNEKLFFGSGTQLSVL.

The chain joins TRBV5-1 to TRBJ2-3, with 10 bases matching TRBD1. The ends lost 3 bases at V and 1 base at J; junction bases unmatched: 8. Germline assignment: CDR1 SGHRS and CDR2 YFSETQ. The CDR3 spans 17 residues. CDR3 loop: CASSSGQGDLGTDTQYF. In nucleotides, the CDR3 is TGCGCCAGCAGCTCTGGACAGGGGGACTTGGGCACAGATACGCAGTATTTT.

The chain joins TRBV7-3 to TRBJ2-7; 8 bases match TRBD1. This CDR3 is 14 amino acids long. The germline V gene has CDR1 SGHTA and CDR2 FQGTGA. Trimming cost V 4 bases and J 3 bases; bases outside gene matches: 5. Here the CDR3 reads CASSSGTGSYEQYF. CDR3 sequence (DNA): TGTGCCAGCAGCTCAGGGACAGGTAGCTACGAGCAGTACTTC.

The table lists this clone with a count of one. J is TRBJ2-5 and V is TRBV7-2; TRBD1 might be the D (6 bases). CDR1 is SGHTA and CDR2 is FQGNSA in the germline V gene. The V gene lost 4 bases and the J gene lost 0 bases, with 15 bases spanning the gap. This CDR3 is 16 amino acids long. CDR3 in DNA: TGTGCCAGCAGCTCCAGACAGGTAGTTTACCAAGAGACCCAGTACTTC. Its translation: CASSSRQVVYQETQYF.

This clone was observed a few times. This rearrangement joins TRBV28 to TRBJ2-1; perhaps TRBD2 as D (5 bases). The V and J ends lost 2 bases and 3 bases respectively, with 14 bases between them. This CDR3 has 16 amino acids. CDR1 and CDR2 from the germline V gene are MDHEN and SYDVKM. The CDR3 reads CASSLNRDANYNEQFF. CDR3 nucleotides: TGTGCCAGCAGTTTAAACCGGGATGCCAACTACAATGAGCAGTTCTTC.

The CDR3 sequence is CASSLDSWLAGVNTGELFF. The CDR3 DNA sequence: TGTGCCAGCAGTTTGGACTCCTGGCTAGCGGGAGTGAACACCGGGGAGCTGTTTTTT. The J gene is TRBJ2-2, the V gene TRBV28; 10 positions match TRBD2. CDR1 and CDR2 from the germline V gene are MDHEN and SYDVKM. V was pared by 3 bases and J by 1 base, with 11 bases of the junction left unmatched. The CDR3 is made up of 19 amino acids.

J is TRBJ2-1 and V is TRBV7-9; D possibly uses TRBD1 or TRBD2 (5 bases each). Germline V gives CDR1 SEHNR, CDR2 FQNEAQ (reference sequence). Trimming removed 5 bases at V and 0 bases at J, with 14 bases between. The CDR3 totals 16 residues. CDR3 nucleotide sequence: TGTGCCAGCAGCCCCGGAGAGGGGAGCTCCTACAATGAGCAGTTCTTC. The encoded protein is CASSPGEGSSYNEQFF. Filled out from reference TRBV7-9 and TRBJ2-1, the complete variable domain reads DTGVSQNPRHKITKRGQNVTFRCDPISEHNRLYWYRQTLGQGPEFLTYFQNEAQLEKSRLLSDRFSAERPKGSFSTLEIQRTEQGDSAMYLCASSPGEGSSYNEQFFGPGTRLTVL.

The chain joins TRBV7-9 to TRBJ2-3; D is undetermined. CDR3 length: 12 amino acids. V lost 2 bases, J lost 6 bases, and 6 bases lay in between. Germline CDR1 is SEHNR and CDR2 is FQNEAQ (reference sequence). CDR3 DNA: TGTGCCAGCAGCTTATTATTGGATACGCAGTATTTT. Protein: CASSLLLDTQYF.

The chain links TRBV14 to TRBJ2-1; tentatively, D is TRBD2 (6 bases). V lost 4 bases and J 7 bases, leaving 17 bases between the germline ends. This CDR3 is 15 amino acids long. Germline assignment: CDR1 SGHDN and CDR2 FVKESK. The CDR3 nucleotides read TGTGCCAGCAGCCCGCTGGAGGGCCCGAGGAATGAGCAGTTCTTC. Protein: CASSPLEGPRNEQFF.

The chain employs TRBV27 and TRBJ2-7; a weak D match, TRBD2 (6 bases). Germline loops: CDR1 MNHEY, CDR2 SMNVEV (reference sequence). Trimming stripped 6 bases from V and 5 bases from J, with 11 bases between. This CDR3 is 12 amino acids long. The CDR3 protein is CASRGGRNEQYF. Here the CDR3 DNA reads TGTGCCAGCAGGGGGGGACGTAACGAGCAGTACTTC.

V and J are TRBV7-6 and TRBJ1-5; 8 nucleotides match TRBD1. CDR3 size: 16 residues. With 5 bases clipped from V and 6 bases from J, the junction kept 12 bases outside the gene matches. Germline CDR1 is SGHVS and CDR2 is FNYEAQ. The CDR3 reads CASSPSLTGALQPQHF. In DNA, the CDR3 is TGTGCCAGCAGCCCTAGCCTGACAGGGGCCCTTCAGCCCCAGCATTTT.

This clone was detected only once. The CDR3 sequence: CSVGKGGGEQFF. The CDR3 nucleotides are TGCAGCGTTGGGAAAGGGGGAGGTGAGCAGTTCTTC. This chain joins TRBV29-1 and TRBJ2-1; the D call may be TRBD1 or TRBD2 (6 bases each). The CDR3 runs to 12 residues. The germline V gene has CDR1 SQVTM and CDR2 ANQGSEA. With 4 bases removed from V and 9 bases from J, the gap between germline ends came to 13 bases.

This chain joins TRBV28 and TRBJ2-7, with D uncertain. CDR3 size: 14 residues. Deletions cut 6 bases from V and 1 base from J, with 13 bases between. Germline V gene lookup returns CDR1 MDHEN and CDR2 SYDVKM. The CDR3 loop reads CASRTAGRSYEQYF. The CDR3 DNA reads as TGTGCCAGCAGGACCGCTGGCAGATCCTACGAGCAGTACTTC. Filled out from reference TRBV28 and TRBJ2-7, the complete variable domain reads DVKVTQSSRYLVKRTGEKVFLECVQDMDHENMFWYRQDPGLGLRLIYFSYDVKMKEKGDIPEGYSVSREKKERFSLILESASTNQTSMYLCASRTAGRSYEQYFGPGTRLTVT.